The clone carrying this T cell receptor beta chain came up a few times. Antigen: not known. This record comes from a study of response to subunit inactivated influenza vaccine. General study points: There was a suggestion from the authors that each seasonal influenza vaccination recruits few new T cells.

TCRdb independently ran MiXCR on the RT-PCR reads; one entry per CDR3 protein. This repertoire shows 550,000 to 800,000 distinct CDR3 sequences, less than 20% found once; its top ten account for under 14%. V was pared by 4 bases and J by 0 bases, with 9 bases of the junction left unmatched. Germline V lookup: CDR1 SGHAT, CDR2 FQDESV (reference sequence). The CDR3 runs to 18 residues. The chain links TRBV11-1 to TRBJ2-6; 7 bases align to TRBD1. The receptor's source is a man aged 50 to 60 who received an inactivated influenza vaccine. This specimen was PBMCs from blood, taken less than 13 days after vaccination. CDR3 region: CASSSKWTGISGANVLTF. CDR3 DNA: TGTGCCAGCAGCTCTAAGTGGACAGGAATCTCTGGGGCCAACGTCCTGACTTTC. Full variable domain (rest looked up from reference TRBV11-1 and TRBJ2-6): EAEVAQSPRYKITEKSQAVAFWCDPISGHATLYWYRQILGQGPELLVQFQDESVVDDSQLPKDRFSAERLKGVDSTLKIQPAELGDSAMYLCASSSKWTGISGANVLTFGAGSRLTVL.